The 5 T cell receptor beta chains below were found in one sample sequenced in a study of cytomegalovirus exposure and HLA in healthy donors. Use of 60 Vbeta and 13 Jbeta primers characterized the PCR. The protocol was immunoSEQ multiplex PCR, while the TCRdb copy is restricted to in-frame clones and leaves out a portion. The table includes some 250,000 clones, 82% detected once. Sequencing input: PBMCs. Every receptor here comes from a woman aged 35 to 49 in good health and CMV-seropositive.

This clone was picked up a small number of times. The rearrangement joins TRBV10-3 to TRBJ2-3; D gene ambiguous. V was trimmed by 2 bases and J by 0 bases, leaving 6 bases between them. The CDR3 covers 14 residues. From germline, CDR1 is ENHRY and CDR2 SYGVKD. In nucleotides, the CDR3 is TGTGCCATCAGTGAGAGCGTTAGCACAGATACGCAGTATTTT. It codes for CAISESVSTDTQYF.

The count of this clone is one. The V call is TRBV7-3, the J call TRBJ2-2; D is possibly TRBD2 (5 bases). Germline V gene data show CDR1 as SGHTA and CDR2 as FQGTGA. The V gene lost 4 bases and the J gene lost 4 bases, with 13 bases spanning the gap. This CDR3 has 15 amino acids. The CDR3: CASSWAHRGTGELFF. In DNA form, the CDR3 reads TGTGCCAGCAGCTGGGCACATCGGGGCACCGGGGAGCTGTTTTTT. The whole variable domain, remainder taken from reference TRBV7-3 and TRBJ2-2, is GAGVSQTPSNKVTEKGKYVELRCDPISGHTALYWYRQSLGQGPEFLIYFQGTGAADDSGLPNDRFFAVRPEGSVSTLKIQRTERGDSAVYLCASSWAHRGTGELFFGEGSRLTVL.

The V and J genes are TRBV25-1 and TRBJ1-2; 7 bases map to TRBD1. The CDR3 length is 15 residues. The germline CDR1 and CDR2 sequences are MGHDK and SYGVNS. With 8 bases clipped from V and 4 bases from J, the junction kept 13 bases outside the gene matches. CDR3 amino acids: CASSRMGTDRYGYTF. DNA for the CDR3: TGTGCCAGCTCCCGGATGGGGACAGACCGCTATGGCTACACCTTC.

This clone is a singleton in its sample. This sequence joins TRBV19 and TRBJ2-7; possible D gene TRBD1, 5 bases. The germline V gene encodes CDR1 LNHDA and CDR2 SQIVND (reference sequence). The CDR3 has 13 amino acids. With 1 base removed from V and 6 bases from J, the gap between germline ends came to 10 bases. The DNA for the CDR3 is TGTGCCAGTAGTATAGGGGGCCGCCTCGAGCAGTACTTC. Its translation is CASSIGGRLEQYF.

This rearrangement joins TRBV5-6 to TRBJ2-5; D perhaps matches TRBD1 (6 bases). V was clipped by 0 bases and J by 8 bases, with 14 bases between them. This CDR3 has 14 residues. Germline V gene lookup returns CDR1 SGHDT and CDR2 YYEEEE. CDR3 coding DNA: TGTGCCAGCAGCTTGGCCGTCTCAGGGGCTACCCAGTACTTC. It yields the protein CASSLAVSGATQYF.